These T cell receptor beta chains were read from a single sample in a study of T cell responses to AZD1222 COVID-19 vaccine. TCRdb's copy holds only in-frame clones and misses some; the assay was immunoSEQ multiplex PCR. The sample contains some 58,000 clones, about 90% of which appear only once. The material sequenced was peripheral blood, taken on day 0 of AZD1222 vaccination. The receptors come from an adult in good health. Both conserved end residues are trimmed from each CDR3.

v_gene | CDR3aa
TRBV14 | ASSQEKYGTGTMNTEAF
TRBV7-2 | ASSAGLAGTGELF
TRBV19 | ASSVRRQTPSGYT
TRBV10-3 | AIRDTGYEQY
TRBV11-1 | ASSLAGSYEQY
TRBV4-1 | ASSQEGALNQPQH
TRBV2 | ASSYRGLSRGYT
TRBV19 | ASLDRSRADTQY
TRBV5-6 | ASSWDRGSYNEQF
TRBV30 | AWSVSGKGGYT
TRBV11-3 | ASSLVNSGYT
TRBV23-1 | ASSQSRPLGSRGYT
TRBV12-3/TRBV12-4 | ASRLGGEKLF
TRBV12-3/TRBV12-4 | ASSFLTGELF
TRBV24-1 | ATSGVRGLGLGETQY
TRBV11-2 | ASSFISTSNTGELF
TRBV30 | AWTRDWRRGDTQY
TRBV20-1 | SASEREEGAFRWSSGNTIY
TRBV7-9 | ASSHRQGRNYGYT
TRBV29-1 | SVQEAGGNQPQH
TRBV5-8 | ASSLELAKNIQY
TRBV19 | ASSIPGQGSLEDTQY
TRBV5-5 | ASSLLTSGRNEQF
TRBV9 | ASSPQTAGTEAF
TRBV7-9 | ASSSLGQASGRPYNEQF
TRBV7-9 | ASSYGSSGANVLT
TRBV9 | ASSVSMETGELF
TRBV7-2 | ASSLRGGEQF
TRBV28 | ASSLRGTSSNEQF
TRBV28 | ASSGLAVLSYEQY
TRBV19 | ASSRTSGRSDTQY
TRBV5-5 | ASSTAGTSAYNEQF
TRBV29-1 | SVRTGNEQF
TRBV18 | ASSQTGGYT
TRBV19 | ASSSRDRAGYT
TRBV5-6 | ASSFGRAFDYEQY
TRBV13 | ASSFSRTGINEQF
TRBV2 | ASSEATSGGVSTDTQY
TRBV6-2/TRBV6-3 | ASSYQDLNEQF
TRBV5-1 | ASSPGGLAGNEQF
TRBV29-1 | SVDSGRAEKLF
TRBV7-6 | ASSSVPGLAGGFDEQF